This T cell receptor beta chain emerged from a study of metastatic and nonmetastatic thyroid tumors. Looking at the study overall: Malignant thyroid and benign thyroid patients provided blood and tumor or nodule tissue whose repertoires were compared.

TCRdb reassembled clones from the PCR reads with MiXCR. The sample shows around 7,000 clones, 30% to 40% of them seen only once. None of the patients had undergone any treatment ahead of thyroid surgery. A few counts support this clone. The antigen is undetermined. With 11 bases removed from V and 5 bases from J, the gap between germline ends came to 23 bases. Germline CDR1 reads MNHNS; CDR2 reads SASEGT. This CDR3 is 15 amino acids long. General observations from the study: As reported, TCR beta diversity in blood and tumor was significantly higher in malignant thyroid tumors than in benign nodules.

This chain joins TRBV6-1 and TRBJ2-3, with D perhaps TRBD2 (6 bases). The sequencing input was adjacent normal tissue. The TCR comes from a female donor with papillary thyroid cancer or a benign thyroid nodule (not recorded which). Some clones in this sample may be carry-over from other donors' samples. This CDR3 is CAGGWIGSSGDTQYF. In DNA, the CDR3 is TGTGCCGGAGGATGGATCGGGAGTAGTGGAGATACGCAGTATTTT.